This T cell receptor beta chain was identified in a study of blood T cell repertoires in COVID-19 (dated by TCRdb to the early 2020s). General notes on the study: The collaborator samples originated in the United States, Italy and Spain and spanned the acute and convalescent phases of COVID-19. The prospective study material was composed of cDNA or gDNA derived from T cells, B-cell-depleted T cells, or PBMCs. Deeply sampled blood TCRbeta repertoires from subjects exposed to, actively infected with, or recovered from COVID-19 were included in the dataset. The repertoires were released in a freely available public database meant as a resource for research on the immune response to SARS-CoV-2. Samples came from the ongoing ImmuneRACE study (first 160 participants) plus 1,254 subjects from 6 global collaborators. Sample metadata almost always included a de-identified subject ID, COVID-19 status, age in years and sex. Where HLA class I and class II types were available, the types were taken from metadata supplied by the sample provider, not from assay-based typing. What the study reported, not specific to this receptor: The quantity of clinical and demographic metadata differed by source and by participant and was supplied without curation.

Each collaborating institution followed its own protocols to collect whole blood in K2EDTA tubes. For TCRbeta analysis, collaborator samples were shipped as frozen whole blood, as isolated PBMCs, or as DNA extracted from either sample type. Looking up the germline V gene (reference sequence) yields CDR1 SEHNR and CDR2 FQNEAQ. At the junction V is shortened by 0 bases and J by 1 base, with 8 bases in between. Reading from cysteine to phenylalanine, the CDR3 counts 15 amino acids. Only the CDR3 DNA stays, 45 bases, in frame from base 1. This clone appeared a few times. The target of this receptor is not known. Nothing much larger sits one base from this clone, and base qualities are not available. TCRbeta CDR3 regions were amplified from genomic DNA by means of the immunoSEQ Assay, a bias-controlled multiplex PCR. The authors processed their data as follows. The number of nucleated cells in each sample was estimated from the amplification of reference gene primers within the assay. Sequence reads were collapsed and filtered to measure the absolute abundance of every unique TCRbeta CDR3 rearrangement. Productive Simpson clonality was computed per sample as the square root of Simpson's diversity index over productive rearrangements. TCRdb mirrors the immuneACCESS table, restricted to in-frame sequences. Some clones are absent from its copies; in checked studies, under half trace to an unresolved V gene, and the reason for the others is unknown. The DNA gave D and trimming, while V, J and clone size come from that table. Within this sample are about 140,000 clones, with 77% of them counted one time only. The ten largest clones take up about 9.4% of the sample.

The chain couples TRBV7-9 to TRBJ2-3, with no reliable assignment of the D segment. This receptor was taken from a woman aged 50 to 60 with active or convalescent COVID-19. The sequencing sample was made of peripheral blood. The DNA is as follows: TGTGCCAGCAGCTTAGCGCGGCGGCGCACAGATACGCAGTATTTT. This gives the protein CASSLARRRTDTQYF. The reference TRBV7-9 and TRBJ2-3 proteins fill in what lies around the CDR3, so the full variable domain reads DTGVSQNPRHKITKRGQNVTFRCDPISEHNRLYWYRQTLGQGPEFLTYFQNEAQLEKSRLLSDRFSAERPKGSFSTLEIQRTEQGDSAMYLCASSLARRRTDTQYFGPGTRLTVL.